This TCR beta chain was recovered during a study of graft-versus-host responses after intestinal transplantation. Study-wide findings and caveats: Allografts carried high graft-versus-host to host-versus-graft clonal ratios in patients having graft-donor T cell macrochimerism.

This clone was recorded a few times. The antigen is not known. Only in-frame clones appear in the TCRdb table, and some are missing; sequencing was by immunoSEQ multiplex PCR. The top ten clones hold about 0.56% of a sample with tens of thousands of clones, approximately 94% of them seen once. This specimen was PBMCs, taken 156 days after intestinal transplant. The sequence was obtained from a human patient who received an intestinal transplant, so some T cells may come from the graft donor.

The CDR3 DNA follows: TGCGCCAGCAGTCGGAGACTAGCGGGAGTCCGCGAGCAGTACTTC. Residues: CASSRRLAGVREQYF. The V and J genes are TRBV5-1 and TRBJ2-7; 12 bases are a match to TRBD2. With V trimmed by 5 bases and J by 6 bases, 9 bases remained unmatched. CDR3 length: 15 amino acids. Looked up from germline, CDR1 is SGHRS and CDR2 is YFSETQ.